Listed here are 25 T cell receptor beta chains from one sample, sequenced in a study of blood T cell repertoires in COVID-19. The assay was immunoSEQ multiplex PCR, and TCRdb's table has in-frame clones only and misses some. This sample carries 90,000 to 110,000 clones, about 75% of them seen once, and the ten largest clones take approximately 19%. The sequencing input was peripheral blood. The origin of the receptors is a woman in her sixties or seventies with acute or convalescent COVID-19.

The V gene is TRBV7-9, the J gene TRBJ2-7; TRBD2 matches at 9 bases. Germline CDR1 reads SEHNR; CDR2 reads FQNEAQ (reference sequence). The CDR3 is 13 amino acids. J lost 2 bases, V lost 4 bases, and 0 bases had no gene match. CDR3 sequence reads: CASSSSGTYEQYF. The CDR3 DNA follows: TGTGCCAGCAGCTCTAGCGGGACCTACGAGCAGTACTTC.

This clone has a single count. The chain carries TRBV24-1 and TRBJ1-2; a weak D match, TRBD1 (5 bases). V was shortened by 4 bases and J by 7 bases, with 9 bases between the two germline ends. The CDR3 is 12 residues long. In germline, CDR1 is KGHDR, CDR2 SFDVKD. CDR3 protein: CATSEQGVGYTF. CDR3 coding DNA: TGTGCCACCAGTGAGCAAGGGGTTGGCTACACCTTC.

V and J are TRBV30 and TRBJ2-2, with D perhaps matching TRBD2 (6 bases). V was clipped by 3 bases and J by 4 bases, with 9 bases between them. The CDR3 totals 13 residues. Germline V gives CDR1 GTSNPN, CDR2 SVGIG (reference sequence). CDR3 sequence reads: CAWSEGGTGELFF. DNA of the CDR3: TGTGCCTGGAGCGAGGGAGGCACCGGGGAGCTGTTTTTT.

V is TRBV19 and J is TRBJ2-7; 9 bases fit TRBD1. From germline, CDR1 is LNHDA and CDR2 SQIVND (reference sequence). This CDR3 contains 14 residues. The V and J ends lost 6 bases and 5 bases, in that order; junction bases with no gene match: 8. CDR3 sequence (DNA): TGTGCCAGTAGCCCGGGACAGGGCTTGGACGAGCAGTACTTC. This translates into CASSPGQGLDEQYF.

This chain links TRBV10-3 with TRBJ1-1; a possible D gene is TRBD1 (6 bases). The V gene lost 9 bases and the J gene lost 8 bases, with 19 bases spanning the gap. The CDR3 covers 13 residues. Germline V gene lookup returns CDR1 ENHRY and CDR2 SYGVKD. The CDR3 coding sequence is TGTGCCATATTGCGGGGGGCCGACGGGGAAGCTTTCTTT. This translates into CAILRGADGEAFF.

This clone has more than one count but fewer than ten. This chain connects TRBV19 to TRBJ1-2; TRBD1 matches at 12 bases. Germline loops: CDR1 LNHDA, CDR2 SQIVND (reference sequence). CDR3 length: 16 amino acids. With V trimmed by 5 bases and J by 8 bases, 12 bases remained unmatched. The CDR3 sequence is CASSSHPGQGAGGYTF. In DNA form, the CDR3 reads TGTGCCAGTAGTTCCCACCCGGGACAGGGGGCGGGAGGCTACACCTTC.

V and J are TRBV29-1 and TRBJ2-7; no firm D call. Trimming left V 6 bases short and J 5 bases short, with 14 bases between. The CDR3 spans 12 residues. Germline lookup yields CDR1 SQVTM and CDR2 ANQGSEA. As DNA, the CDR3 is TGCAGCGTCGAGAATTTGTCAAACGAGCAGTACTTC. As protein: CSVENLSNEQYF.

This clone was detected a few times. The chain links TRBV25-1 to TRBJ1-1; D perhaps matches TRBD1 (5 bases). V lost 3 bases, J lost 6 bases, and 8 bases lay in between. Germline CDR1 reads MGHDK; CDR2 reads SYGVNS. The CDR3 totals 12 residues. CDR3 coding DNA: TGTGCCAGCAGTGATGTGACAGCTGAAGCTTTCTTT. It specifies CASSDVTAEAFF.

The gene calls are TRBV5-1 and TRBJ1-2; possibly TRBD1 for D (6 bases). CDR1 and CDR2 from the germline V gene are SGHRS and YFSETQ. V dropped 3 bases and J dropped 4 bases, with 16 bases sitting between them. The CDR3 contains 15 residues. The CDR3 here is CASSSGGAGSYGYTF. The CDR3 coding sequence is TGCGCCAGCAGCTCTGGGGGGGCCGGGAGCTATGGCTACACCTTC.

This clone was detected only a few times. V and J are TRBV3-1 (or the pseudogene TRBV3-2) and TRBJ1-1; 7 bases map to TRBD1. Germline CDR1 and CDR2: LGHDT and YNNKEL (reference sequence). CDR3 length: 12 residues. The V gene end was trimmed by 4 bases and the J gene end by 7 bases; junction bases not matched to a gene: 3. CDR3: CASSPGQLEAFF. The CDR3 nucleotides are TGTGCCAGCAGCCCGGGACAGCTTGAAGCTTTCTTT.

J is TRBJ1-2 and V is TRBV10-2, with 7 bases lining up with TRBD1. The germline CDR1 and CDR2 sequences are WSHSY and SAAADI. The V and J ends lost 4 bases and 7 bases, in that order; junction bases with no gene match: 12. There are 15 residues in the CDR3. CDR3 in amino acids: CASSAIQGSIGGYTF. In DNA, the CDR3 is TGCGCCAGCAGTGCCATACAGGGGAGTATAGGTGGCTACACCTTC.

This clone was seen just once. This chain connects TRBV7-2 to TRBJ1-5; tentative D call: TRBD1 (5 bases). Between the trimmed V and J ends, which lost 3 bases and 5 bases, there was a span of 26 bases. Germline-derived CDR1 and CDR2 are SGHTA and FQGNSA. The CDR3 extends over 19 amino acids. The CDR3: CASSFDLPGALGGDQPQHF. The CDR3, as DNA: TGTGCCAGCAGCTTCGACCTCCCCGGGGCCTTGGGGGGAGATCAGCCCCAGCATTTT.

V is TRBV6-5 and J is TRBJ2-7; TRBD2 aligns across 8 bases. The CDR3 has 15 amino acids. V gave up 6 bases and J gave up 3 bases; unmatched junction bases: 10. CDR1 MNHEY and CDR2 SVGAGI come from the germline V gene. This chain's CDR3 is CASRPGGVGGYEQYF. DNA for the CDR3: TGTGCCAGCAGACCCGGGGGGGTTGGGGGCTACGAGCAGTACTTC.

The J gene is TRBJ2-1, the V gene TRBV6-1; 8 bases are shared with TRBD1. Germline lookup yields CDR1 MNHNS and CDR2 SASEGT. This CDR3 is built from 15 residues. The trim removed 1 base at V and 2 bases at J, leaving 1 base unmatched. The CDR3 sequence is CASSEGTGTYNEQFF. The CDR3 DNA is TGTGCCAGCAGTGAAGGGACAGGGACCTACAATGAGCAGTTCTTC.

This rearrangement joins TRBV19 to TRBJ1-6; D may be TRBD1 (6 bases). Germline V gene lookup returns CDR1 LNHDA and CDR2 SQIVND (reference sequence). The CDR3 loop spans 18 amino acids. V was clipped by 5 bases and J by 0 bases, with 17 bases between them. CDR3 amino acids: CASSLAGGRSSYNSPLHF. For the CDR3, the DNA is TGTGCCAGTAGTTTGGCTGGGGGCCGGAGCTCCTATAATTCACCCCTCCACTTT.

The rearrangement links TRBV5-1 to TRBJ1-3; D gene uncertain. From germline, CDR1 is SGHRS and CDR2 YFSETQ. The ends were cut back, 0 bases at V and 4 bases at J, with 11 bases in the middle. This CDR3 contains 15 residues. This chain's CDR3 is CASSLESGSGNTIYF. The CDR3 bases are TGCGCCAGCAGCTTGGAATCGGGATCCGGAAACACCATATATTTT.

This sequence joins TRBV10-3 and TRBJ2-3, with 11 bases that match TRBD1. The CDR3 runs to 16 residues. The trim removed 10 bases at V and 3 bases at J, leaving 12 bases unmatched. CDR1 ENHRY and CDR2 SYGVKD come from the germline V gene. The CDR3 here is CATGTGGNLQTDTQYF. In nucleotides, the CDR3 is TGTGCCACCGGGACAGGGGGAAACCTGCAGACAGATACGCAGTATTTT.

This chain connects TRBV3-1 (or the pseudogene TRBV3-2) to TRBJ2-1; 11 positions agree with TRBD2. The CDR3 runs to 17 residues. After removal of 4 bases from V and 7 bases from J, the junction contained 12 bases not matched to a gene. CDR1 is LGHDT and CDR2 is YNNKEL in the germline V gene (reference sequence). The CDR3 DNA follows: TGTGCCAGCAGCCTCCGGACTAGCGGGTCCGCCGGGAATGAGCAGTTCTTC. Residues: CASSLRTSGSAGNEQFF.

The gene calls are TRBV18 and TRBJ2-3, with D possibly TRBD1 on 6 matching bases. CDR1 and CDR2 (germline): KGHSH, LQKENI. The V gene lost 2 bases and the J gene lost 0 bases, with 9 bases spanning the gap. This CDR3 contains 15 residues. CDR3 sequence (DNA): TGTGCCAGCTCACCAGGACAGTTAAGCACAGATACGCAGTATTTT. Its translation: CASSPGQLSTDTQYF.

The chain has TRBV7-9 and TRBJ2-1; perhaps TRBD1 as D (6 bases). Per the germline V gene, CDR1 is SEHNR and CDR2 is FQNEAQ (reference sequence). Between the trimmed V and J ends, which lost 4 bases and 6 bases, there was a span of 16 bases. The CDR3 totals 15 residues. The CDR3 region is CASSSTGSLSNEQFF. The CDR3 DNA reads TGTGCCAGCAGCTCTACAGGGTCCTTATCCAATGAGCAGTTCTTC. Full variable domain (remainder filled in from reference TRBV7-9 and TRBJ2-1): DTGVSQNPRHKITKRGQNVTFRCDPISEHNRLYWYRQTLGQGPEFLTYFQNEAQLEKSRLLSDRFSAERPKGSFSTLEIQRTEQGDSAMYLCASSSTGSLSNEQFFGPGTRLTVL.

J is TRBJ1-2 and V is TRBV5-1; no clear D. The CDR3 contains 14 residues. V was pared by 1 base and J by 4 bases, with 11 bases between. The germline gives CDR1 SGHRS, CDR2 YFSETQ. The CDR3 spells CASSLPARFYGYTF. In nucleotides, the CDR3 is TGCGCCAGCAGCTTGCCCGCCAGATTCTATGGCTACACCTTC.

The chain is built from TRBV21-1 and TRBJ2-1; TRBD1, the D gene given by the table, was not confirmed from the DNA. TRBV21-1 is a known pseudogene. This CDR3 spans 15 amino acids. The chain's CDR3 is CASITVGWAYNEQFF. DNA of the CDR3: TGTGCCAGCATTACGGTGGGCTGGGCCTACAATGAGCAGTTCTTC.

The gene calls are TRBV5-6 and TRBJ1-2; 11 nucleotides align to TRBD1. J was trimmed by 6 bases and V by 4 bases; bases with no gene match: 8. From germline, CDR1 is SGHDT and CDR2 YYEEEE. The CDR3 sequence is 15 residues long. CDR3 nucleotides: TGTGCCAGCAGCGCCCCCGGGACAGGGGGTGATGGCTACACCTTC. Its protein product is CASSAPGTGGDGYTF.

The rearrangement joins TRBV4-1 to TRBJ1-4; TRBD1 matches 11 bases. The CDR3 loop spans 17 amino acids. V gave up 4 bases and J gave up 0 bases; unmatched junction bases: 4. Germline-derived CDR1 and CDR2 are MGHRA and YSYEKL. CDR3 DNA: TGCGCCAGCAGCCGCAGGGACAGGGGGGCAACTAATGAAAAACTGTTTTTT. Its protein is CASSRRDRGATNEKLFF.

This clone turned up a few times. The rearrangement links TRBV18 to TRBJ1-3; D is ambiguous. The CDR3 length is 15 residues. V shed 3 bases and J shed 4 bases, with 13 bases lying between them. Germline V lookup: CDR1 KGHSH, CDR2 LQKENI. CDR3 nucleotides: TGTGCCAGCTCACCCCTATATGAAGTGGGAAACACCATATATTTT. This translates into CASSPLYEVGNTIYF.